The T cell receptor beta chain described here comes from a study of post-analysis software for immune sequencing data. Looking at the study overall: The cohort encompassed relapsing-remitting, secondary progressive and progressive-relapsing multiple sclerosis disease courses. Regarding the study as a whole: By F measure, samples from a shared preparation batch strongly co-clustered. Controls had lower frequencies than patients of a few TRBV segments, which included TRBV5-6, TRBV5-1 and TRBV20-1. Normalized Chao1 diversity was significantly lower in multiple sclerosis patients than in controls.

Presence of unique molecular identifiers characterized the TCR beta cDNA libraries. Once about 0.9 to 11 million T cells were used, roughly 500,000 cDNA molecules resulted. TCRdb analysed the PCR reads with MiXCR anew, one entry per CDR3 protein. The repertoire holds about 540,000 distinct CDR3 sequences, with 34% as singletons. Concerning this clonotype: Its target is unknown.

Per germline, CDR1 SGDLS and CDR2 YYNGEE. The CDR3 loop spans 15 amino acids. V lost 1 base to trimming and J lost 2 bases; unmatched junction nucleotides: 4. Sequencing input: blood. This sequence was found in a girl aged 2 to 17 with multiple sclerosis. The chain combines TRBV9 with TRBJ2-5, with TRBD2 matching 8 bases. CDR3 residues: CASSVWAGGQETQYF. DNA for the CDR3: TGTGCCAGCAGCGTATGGGCGGGGGGACAAGAGACCCAGTACTTC.